One sample yielded the 10 T cell receptor beta chains listed below, sequenced in a study of shared clonotypes between healthy human individuals. TCRdb keeps only in-frame clones here, not all; method: immunoSEQ multiplex PCR. This table holds approximately 350,000 clones, around 96% found once. Sequencing was carried out using memory CD8+ T cells sorted from blood. Subset of the sample: CD45RO+ cells pooled with CCR7-negative TemRA cells. The receptor set was obtained from a man aged 25 to 45 in good health.

V is TRBV19 and J is TRBJ1-1, with a tentative D call TRBD1 (6 bases). Trimming left V 0 bases short and J 2 bases short, with 10 bases between. The CDR3 spans 15 residues. CDR1 is LNHDA and CDR2 is SQIVND in the germline V gene (reference sequence). This CDR3 is CASSIDRTDNTEAFF. CDR3 nucleotide sequence: TGTGCCAGTAGTATAGATCGGACAGACAACACTGAAGCTTTCTTT.

Remarks on this clone: The sample contains more than one DNA sequence encoding this CDR3. The chain uses TRBV28 and TRBJ2-7; 10 nucleotides line up with TRBD1. The CDR3 runs 15 residues. The V gene's germline CDR1 is MDHEN and CDR2 SYDVKM. The V gene end was trimmed by 2 bases and the J gene end by 4 bases; junction bases not matched to a gene: 5. The CDR3 spells CASSLPGTGAYEQYF. The CDR3 nucleotides are TGTGCCAGCAGTTTACCCGGGACAGGGGCGTACGAGCAGTACTTC.

The rearrangement joins TRBV27 to TRBJ1-2; 7 positions match TRBD1. Germline V gives CDR1 MNHEY, CDR2 SMNVEV (reference sequence). J lost 6 bases, V lost 6 bases, and 4 bases had no gene match. CDR3 length equals 12 residues. DNA for the CDR3: TGTGCCAGCAGCCTACAGGGGAATGGCTACACCTTC. Its protein is CASSLQGNGYTF.

This clone was recorded only once. The chain couples TRBV4-2 to TRBJ2-1; 9 bases map to TRBD2. Germline values: CDR1 LGHNA, CDR2 YNFKEQ. With V trimmed by 1 base and J by 6 bases, 4 bases remained unmatched. The length of the CDR3 is 15 residues. CDR3 residues: CASSQVAGVGNEQFF. The CDR3 DNA reads as TGTGCCAGCAGCCAAGTAGCGGGAGTAGGCAATGAGCAGTTCTTC.

The chain employs TRBV28 and TRBJ1-3; no clear D. V lost 7 bases and J lost 7, with 8 bases in between. Looked up from germline, CDR1 is MDHEN and CDR2 is SYDVKM. This CDR3 is 11 amino acids long. The CDR3 DNA is TGTGCCAGCAAGTTGTGGAACACCATATATTTT. This gives the protein CASKLWNTIYF.

The rearrangement joins TRBV2 to TRBJ1-2; D ambiguous. V lost 7 bases to trimming and J lost 0 bases, with 9 bases between them. The length of the CDR3 is 13 residues. CDR1 and CDR2 (germline): SNHLY, FYNNEI. For the CDR3, the DNA is TGTGCCAGCACCGGGCCTTCTAACTATGGCTACACCTTC. Residues: CASTGPSNYGYTF.

The V call is TRBV29-1, the J call TRBJ1-2; D ambiguous. The V end was cut by 2 bases, the J end by 4 bases, with 8 bases between. Germline lookup yields CDR1 SQVTM and CDR2 ANQGSEA. The CDR3 runs 12 residues. CDR3 protein: CSVESAFYGYTF. Here the CDR3 DNA reads TGCAGCGTTGAATCCGCTTTCTATGGCTACACCTTC. Using reference TRBV29-1 and TRBJ1-2 for the parts outside the CDR3, the full variable domain is SAVISQKPSRDICQRGTSLTIQCQVDSQVTMMFWYRQQPGQSLTLIATANQGSEATYESGFVIDKFPISRPNLTFSTLTVSNMSPEDSSIYLCSVESAFYGYTFGSGTRLTVV.

The chain is built from TRBV2 and TRBJ2-7, with 13 bases matching TRBD2. The CDR3 spans 15 residues. The germline CDR1 and CDR2 sequences are SNHLY and FYNNEI. The V and J ends lost 6 bases and 12 bases, in that order; junction bases with no gene match: 14. CDR3 DNA: TGTGCCAGCAGCTTAGAGGGACTAGCGGGGAAAAAGGCGTACTTC. This gives the protein CASSLEGLAGKKAYF.

The DNA for the CDR3 is TGTGCCAGTAGTACCAGTCGACAGGGGGCGCGGGATACGCAGTATTTT. This sequence encodes CASSTSRQGARDTQYF. The chain combines TRBV19 with TRBJ2-3, with 10 positions matching TRBD1. Germline lookup yields CDR1 LNHDA and CDR2 SQIVND (reference sequence). V shed 4 bases, J shed 6 bases, and the junction held 10 bases outside the gene matches. CDR3 length: 16 amino acids.

The J gene is TRBJ2-7, the V gene TRBV28; 7 bases match TRBD2. V lost 8 bases, J lost 5 bases, and 15 bases stayed unmatched. The CDR3 length is 15 residues. Germline V gene data show CDR1 as MDHEN and CDR2 as SYDVKM. Here the CDR3 reads CASLRTRGSRNEQYF. CDR3 nucleotides: TGTGCCAGCTTACGCACGCGCGGGAGCCGGAACGAGCAGTACTTC.